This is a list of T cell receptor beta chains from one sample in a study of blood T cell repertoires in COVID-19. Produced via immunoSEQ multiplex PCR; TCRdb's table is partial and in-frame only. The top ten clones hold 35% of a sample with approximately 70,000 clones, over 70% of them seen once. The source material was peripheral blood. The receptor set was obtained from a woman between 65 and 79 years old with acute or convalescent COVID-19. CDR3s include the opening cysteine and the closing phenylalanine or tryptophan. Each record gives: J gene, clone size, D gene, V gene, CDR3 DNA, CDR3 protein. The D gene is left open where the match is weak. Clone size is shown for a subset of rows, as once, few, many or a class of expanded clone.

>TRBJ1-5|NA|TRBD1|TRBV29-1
TGCAGCGTTGCAGGGGGCGTGAATCAGCCCCAGCATTTT
CSVAGGVNQPQHF
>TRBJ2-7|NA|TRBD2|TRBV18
TGTGCCAGCTCACCAGAGGCGGGAGTGAGCACCTACGAGCAGTACTTC
CASSPEAGVSTYEQYF
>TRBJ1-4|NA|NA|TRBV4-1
TGCGCCAGCAGCCGTGAGCGGGTACTGTTTTTT
CASSRERVLFF
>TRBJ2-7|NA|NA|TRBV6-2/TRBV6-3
TGTGCCAGCAGTTACTATTTACTCGAGGACGAGCAGTACTTC
CASSYYLLEDEQYF
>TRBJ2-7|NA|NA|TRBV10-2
TGCGCCAGCAGCGATGGCAGGGGCCGCAACGAGCAGTACTTC
CASSDGRGRNEQYF
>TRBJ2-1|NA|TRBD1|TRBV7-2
TGTGCCAGCAGCTTTTACAGGGGGCGAAACAATGAGCAGTTCTTC
CASSFYRGRNNEQFF
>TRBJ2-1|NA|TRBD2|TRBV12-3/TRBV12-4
TGTGCCAGCGCGGTAGCGGGTCACAATGAGCAGTTCTTC
CASAVAGHNEQFF
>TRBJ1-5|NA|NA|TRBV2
TGTGCCAGCAGTGAAGCACGGGATGGCAGCCAGCATTTT
CASSEARDGSQHF
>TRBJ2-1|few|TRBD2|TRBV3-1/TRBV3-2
TGTGCCAGCAGCCAAGATCATCCGTCTAGCGGGAGGGACGAGCAGTTCTTC
CASSQDHPSSGRDEQFF
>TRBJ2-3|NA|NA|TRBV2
TGTGCCAGCAGTTTAGCGGCCACACGCACAGATACGCAGTATTTT
CASSLAATRTDTQYF
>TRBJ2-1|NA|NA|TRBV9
TGTGCCAGCAGCGTAGGACCCCTGAGGGCCGCAGGTGAGCAGTTCTTC
CASSVGPLRAAGEQFF
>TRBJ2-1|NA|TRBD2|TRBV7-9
TGTGCCAGCAGCTTAGACCCGGGGGGGCGGTGGAGCTCCTACAATGAGCAGTTCTTC
CASSLDPGGRWSSYNEQFF
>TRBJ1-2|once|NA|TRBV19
TGTGCCAGTAGTATAGATTGGACAGCCAGGACCACCTTC
CASSIDWTARTTF
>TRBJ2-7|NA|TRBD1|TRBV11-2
TGTGCCAGCAGCCTAGTCCGGGGACAGGGAATGTTC
CASSLVRGQGMF
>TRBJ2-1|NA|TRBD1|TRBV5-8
TGTGCCAGCACCCCGGGACAGGTCTACAATGAGCAGTTCTTC
CASTPGQVYNEQFF
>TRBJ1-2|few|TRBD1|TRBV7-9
TGTGCCAGCAGCTTGGGACAGGGGAATGACTACACCTTC
CASSLGQGNDYTF
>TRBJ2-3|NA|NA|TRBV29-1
TGCAGCGTGGCCGCCGCGGTCTGGTCAACAGATACGCAGTATTTT
CSVAAAVWSTDTQYF
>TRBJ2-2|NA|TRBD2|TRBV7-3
TGTGCCAGCAGCCCCGGAACTAGCGGAAGGGAGCTGTTTTTT
CASSPGTSGRELFF
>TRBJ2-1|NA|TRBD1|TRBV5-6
TGTGCCAGCAGCGACCCGACAGGGGCGCGTGAGCAGTTCTTC
CASSDPTGAREQFF
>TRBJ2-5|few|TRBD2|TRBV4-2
TGTGCCAGCAGCCCCTCGGGGGGTCGGGAGACCCAGTACTTC
CASSPSGGRETQYF
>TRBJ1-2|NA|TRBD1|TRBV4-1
TGCGCCAGCAGCCAAGAGGAAGGGGGCGACTATGGCTACACCTTC
CASSQEEGGDYGYTF
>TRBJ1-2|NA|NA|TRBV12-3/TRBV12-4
TGTGCCAGCCTGGGGGCAGACTATGGCTACACCTTC
CASLGADYGYTF
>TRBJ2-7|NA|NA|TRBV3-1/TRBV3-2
TGTGCCAGCAGCCAACTCCTGAGCTCCTACGAGCAGTACTTC
CASSQLLSSYEQYF
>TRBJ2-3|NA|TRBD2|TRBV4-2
TGTGCCAGCAGCCAGGGACTAGCGGGGGGGCCAGATACGCAGTATTTT
CASSQGLAGGPDTQYF
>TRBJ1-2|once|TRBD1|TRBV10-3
TGTGCCATCAGTGAGTCTGCGATAGGGACAGAGGGCGTTAACTATGGCTACACCTTC
CAISESAIGTEGVNYGYTF
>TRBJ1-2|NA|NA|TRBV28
TGTGCCAGCAACTTCCTCACAGGGAGCCCCGGCTACACCTTC
CASNFLTGSPGYTF
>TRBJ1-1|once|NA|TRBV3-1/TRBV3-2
TGTGCCAGCAGCCAAGATCTTCGGGGAACTGAAGCTTTCTTT
CASSQDLRGTEAFF
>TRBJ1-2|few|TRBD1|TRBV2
TGTGCCAGCAGTGACAGGGGGCCCAGCGGCTACACCTTC
CASSDRGPSGYTF
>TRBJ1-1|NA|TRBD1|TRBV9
TGTGCCAGCAGCCCAAGGGACAGGGTCGCTTTCTTT
CASSPRDRVAFF
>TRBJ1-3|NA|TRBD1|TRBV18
TGTGCCAGCGACAGGGGGAACGCTGGAAACACCATATATTTT
CASDRGNAGNTIYF
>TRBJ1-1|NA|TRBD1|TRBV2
TGTGCCAGCAGTGAATTTGCCCTCGGACAGGGAGGCACTGAAGCTTTCTTT
CASSEFALGQGGTEAFF
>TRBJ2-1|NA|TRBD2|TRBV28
TGTGCCAGCAGTACCCCACGACTAGCGGGAGCCTCCTACAATGAGCAGTTCTTC
CASSTPRLAGASYNEQFF
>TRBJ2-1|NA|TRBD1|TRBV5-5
TGTGCCAGCAGCTTGACAGGGGCCACCTACAATGAGCAGTTCTTC
CASSLTGATYNEQFF